These 22 T cell receptor beta chains were all obtained from the same sample, sequenced in a study of cytomegalovirus exposure and HLA in healthy donors. In the PCR, 60 Vbeta and 13 Jbeta primers were used. Assay used: immunoSEQ multiplex PCR; TCRdb lists only in-frame clones, some missing. This repertoire shows hundreds of thousands of clones, 80% to 90% found once; its top ten account for roughly 2.3%. The sample comprised PBMCs. The source is a young woman in good health and CMV-seronegative.

The J gene is TRBJ1-2, the V gene TRBV10-1; the D is unclear. The germline gives CDR1 WNHNN, CDR2 SYGVQD (reference sequence). The V gene lost 6 bases and the J gene lost 4 bases, with 12 bases spanning the gap. The CDR3 is 13 amino acids. CDR3 sequence reads: CASSLKRSYGYTF. The CDR3 DNA is TGCGCCAGCAGCTTGAAGAGGTCCTATGGCTACACCTTC.

The V call is TRBV29-1, the J call TRBJ2-5; TRBD2 aligns across 7 bases. Trimming took 3 bases from V and 2 from J; bases not matched to a gene: 3. CDR1 SQVTM and CDR2 ANQGSEA come from the germline V gene. This CDR3 comprises 13 residues. The CDR3 DNA follows: TGCAGCGTTGATCTAGCGGATCAAGAGACCCAGTACTTC. Encoded protein: CSVDLADQETQYF.

This clone was detected only a few times. This rearrangement joins TRBV6-1 to TRBJ1-2, with a tentative D call TRBD1 (5 bases). This CDR3 contains 16 residues. Germline loops: CDR1 MNHNS, CDR2 SASEGT. V was pared by 1 base and J by 8 bases, with 20 bases between. In DNA form, the CDR3 reads TGTGCCAGCAGTGAAGTAGTCCCCAGGGCGGCTCGGGGCTACACCTTC. Its translation: CASSEVVPRAARGYTF.

The chain uses TRBV15 and TRBJ2-1; 8 positions match TRBD1. From germline, CDR1 is LNHNV and CDR2 YYDKDF (reference sequence). V dropped 3 bases and J dropped 8; count of bases not matched to a gene: 9. CDR3 length: 15 amino acids. The CDR3 spells CATSSLPGTGYEQFF. As DNA, the CDR3 is TGTGCCACCAGCAGCCTTCCCGGGACAGGTTATGAGCAGTTCTTC.

V and J are TRBV15 and TRBJ1-5; weak D call: TRBD1 (6 bases). V gave up 0 bases and J gave up 5 bases, with 8 bases separating them. This CDR3 comprises 14 residues. Germline CDR1 and CDR2: LNHNV and YYDKDF (reference sequence). The CDR3 region is CATSRDAGDQPQHF. CDR3 sequence (DNA): TGTGCCACCAGCAGAGACGCAGGGGATCAGCCCCAGCATTTT.

The V and J genes are TRBV19 and TRBJ1-6, with 8 bases lining up with TRBD1. Per the germline V gene, CDR1 is LNHDA and CDR2 is SQIVND (reference sequence). V lost 4 bases and J lost 6; bases outside the gene matches: 5. The CDR3 runs 15 residues. DNA of the CDR3: TGTGCCAGTAGTAGTGGACAGGGCCGTAATTCACCCCTCCACTTT. It yields the protein CASSSGQGRNSPLHF.

This rearrangement joins TRBV5-1 to TRBJ2-7; 11 bases match TRBD2. Germline-derived CDR1 and CDR2 are SGHRS and YFSETQ. V shed 4 bases, J shed 0 bases, and the junction held 6 bases outside the gene matches. This CDR3 has 16 residues. CDR3 coding DNA: TGCGCCAGCAGCCCGGGAGGGACTAGCGGCTCCTACGAGCAGTACTTC. This sequence encodes CASSPGGTSGSYEQYF.

This clone has only one observation. The chain couples TRBV19 to TRBJ2-1; TRBD2 aligns across 12 bases. Trimming at V came to 3 bases and at J to 0 bases, leaving 6 bases not matched to a gene. CDR1 and CDR2 (germline): LNHDA, SQIVND (reference sequence). CDR3 length: 18 residues. The CDR3 loop is CASSMTSGGLGSYNEQFF. The CDR3 bases are TGTGCCAGTAGTATGACTAGCGGGGGCCTTGGCTCCTACAATGAGCAGTTCTTC.

The chain couples TRBV4-1 to TRBJ1-1; no firm D call. The V end was cut by 3 bases, the J end by 1 base, with 18 bases between. The CDR3 runs 17 residues. Germline CDR1 reads MGHRA; CDR2 reads YSYEKL. In nucleotides, the CDR3 is TGCGCCAGCAGCCACAACTCGGCAGGTCCCAGGAACACTGAAGCTTTCTTT. It yields the protein CASSHNSAGPRNTEAFF.

J is TRBJ1-2 and V is TRBV18; D remains ambiguous. With 0 bases removed from V and 1 base from J, the gap between germline ends came to 9 bases. Germline V CDR1 and CDR2: KGHSH, LQKENI. There are 15 residues in the CDR3. The chain's CDR3 is CASSPPGRYNYGYTF. The CDR3 nucleotides are TGTGCCAGCTCACCACCGGGCAGATATAACTATGGCTACACCTTC.

This clone was seen just once. One junction end does not reproduce the germline sequence, and a read error may be involved. The V gene is TRBV25-1, the J gene TRBJ2-7; D is perhaps TRBD2 (7 bases). The CDR3 length is 12 residues. Germline lookup yields CDR1 MGHDK and CDR2 SYGVNS. CDR3 in amino acids: CASSEGGGRTDF. In DNA, the CDR3 is TGTGCCAGCAGTGAAGGGGGGGGGCGGACGGACTTC.

The chain is built from TRBV11-3 and TRBJ1-3; D call uncertain. Germline V gene data show CDR1 as SGHNT and CDR2 as YENEEA. The CDR3 is 15 residues long. V was pared by 0 bases and J by 10 bases, with 16 bases between. The CDR3 region is CASSLEARGKDTIYF. The CDR3 DNA sequence: TGTGCCAGCAGCTTAGAAGCCAGAGGTAAAGATACCATATATTTT.

The chain combines TRBV30 with TRBJ1-2, with D possibly matching TRBD1 (5 bases). In germline, CDR1 is GTSNPN, CDR2 SVGIG (reference sequence). The CDR3 has 13 amino acids. Trimming took 5 bases from V and 3 from J, leaving 13 bases between them. This chain's CDR3 is CAWLGVWDYGYTF. CDR3 bases: TGTGCCTGGTTAGGGGTATGGGACTATGGCTACACCTTC.

The rearrangement links TRBV5-6 to TRBJ2-5; D perhaps matches TRBD1 (5 bases). CDR1 and CDR2 from the germline V gene are SGHDT and YYEEEE. The CDR3 contains 17 residues. V dropped 3 bases and J dropped 2 bases, with 20 bases sitting between them. DNA of the CDR3: TGTGCCAGCAGCTCCGTAAGGTGGGGCAGGGAACAAGAGACCCAGTACTTC. It encodes CASSSVRWGREQETQYF. The complete variable domain, with remaining parts taken from reference TRBV5-6 and TRBJ2-5, reads DAGVTQSPTHLIKTRGQQVTLRCSPKSGHDTVSWYQQALGQGPQFIFQYYEEEERQRGNFPDRFSGHQFPNYSSELNVNALLLGDSALYLCASSSVRWGREQETQYFGPGTRLLVL.

V is TRBV2 and J is TRBJ1-3, with TRBD1 identical over 10 bases. Germline V lookup: CDR1 SNHLY, CDR2 FYNNEI. The CDR3 contains 16 residues. J was trimmed by 10 bases and V by 5 bases; bases with no gene match: 14. The chain's CDR3 is CASSRDRGTGGFTIYF. DNA of the CDR3: TGTGCCAGCAGTCGGGACAGGGGAACCGGTGGCTTTACCATATATTTT. Together with reference TRBV2 and TRBJ1-3, the CDR3 gives the full variable domain: EPEVTQTPSHQVTQMGQEVILRCVPISNHLYFYWYRQILGQKVEFLVSFYNNEISEKSEIFDDQFSVERPDGSNFTLKIRSTKLEDSAMYFCASSRDRGTGGFTIYFGEGSWLTVV.

Remarks on this clone: This same CDR3 is encoded by further DNA sequences in the sample. The chain links TRBV10-3 to TRBJ1-1, with D possibly matching TRBD1 (6 bases). Germline V gene sequence: CDR1 ENHRY, CDR2 SYGVKD. V lost 8 bases and J 4 bases, leaving 8 bases between the germline ends. The CDR3 has 11 amino acids. CDR3 in DNA: TGTGCCATCGGCAGGGGCACTGAAGCTTTCTTT. Amino acid sequence: CAIGRGTEAFF.

The chain is built from TRBV9 and TRBJ2-1; 11 nucleotides match TRBD2. V shed 4 bases, J shed 3 bases, and the junction held 3 bases outside the gene matches. Germline loops: CDR1 SGDLS, CDR2 YYNGEE. The CDR3 sequence is 15 residues long. The CDR3 DNA reads TGTGCCAGCAGCCTAGGACTAGCGGGCTACAATGAGCAGTTCTTC. Translated, it gives CASSLGLAGYNEQFF.

The rearrangement uses TRBV7-3 and TRBJ1-1; D unclear. The CDR3 has 14 residues. Germline CDR1 and CDR2: SGHTA and FQGTGA. V lost 5 bases and J lost 1, with 11 bases in between. The CDR3 sequence: CASSPNPQNTEAFF. CDR3 in DNA: TGTGCCAGCAGCCCAAATCCCCAGAACACTGAAGCTTTCTTT. Based on the CDR3 plus reference TRBV7-3 and TRBJ1-1, the full variable domain is GAGVSQTPSNKVTEKGKYVELRCDPISGHTALYWYRQSLGQGPEFLIYFQGTGAADDSGLPNDRFFAVRPEGSVSTLKIQRTERGDSAVYLCASSPNPQNTEAFFGQGTRLTVV.

The rearrangement uses TRBV30 and TRBJ1-3, with unresolved D. Germline lookup yields CDR1 GTSNPN and CDR2 SVGIG (reference sequence). Trimming pared 1 base from V and 4 bases from J, leaving 11 bases between. This CDR3 spans 14 amino acids. CDR3 DNA sequence: TGTGCCTGGAGTGGGGAGTTGCCGGGAAACACCATATATTTT. Amino acids: CAWSGELPGNTIYF.

This chain joins TRBV27 and TRBJ2-5, with 8 bases lining up with TRBD1. Per germline, CDR1 MNHEY and CDR2 SMNVEV (reference sequence). CDR3 length: 14 residues. J was trimmed by 2 bases and V by 6 bases; bases with no gene match: 5. CDR3 DNA: TGTGCCAGCAGACTTGACAGGGGACAAGAGACCCAGTACTTC. Translated: CASRLDRGQETQYF.

The chain couples TRBV7-7 to TRBJ2-5; perhaps TRBD2 as D (5 bases). Trimming stripped 0 bases from V and 3 bases from J, with 26 bases between. From germline, CDR1 is SSHAT and CDR2 FNYEAQ (reference sequence). The CDR3 sequence is 20 residues long. The CDR3 region is CASSLAPNLDSTRRKETQYF. CDR3 coding DNA: TGTGCCAGCAGCTTAGCGCCAAATTTGGACTCTACCCGTAGGAAAGAGACCCAGTACTTC.

This chain joins TRBV29-1 and TRBJ2-1; 11 nucleotides match TRBD1. The CDR3 runs 16 residues. Losses at the gene ends were 1 base for V and 4 bases for J; bases not matched to a gene: 6. Germline V gene sequence: CDR1 SQVTM, CDR2 ANQGSEA. CDR3 DNA sequence: TGCAGCGTTGAAGGGCCGGACAGGGGGCGATACAATGAGCAGTTCTTC. This sequence encodes CSVEGPDRGRYNEQFF.